This T cell receptor (beta chain) was identified in a study of T cell repertoires in cytomegalovirus infection. TCRdb re-analysed the reads in MiXCR, keeping a single row per CDR3 protein. The sample lists under 500,000 distinct CDR3 sequences, approximately 40% occurring once. About this clonotype itself: Antigen: not known.

The CDR3 contains 14 residues. Looked up from germline, CDR1 is MNHEY and CDR2 is SMNVEV (reference sequence). Trimming stripped 5 bases from V and 4 bases from J, with 14 bases between. Whole-study results and caveats: It was HLA-C-restricted CMV-specific TCR beta clonotypes that dominated the response ex vivo.

The receptor was isolated from a human donor in good health (CMV status not recorded). Some clones in this sample may be carry-over from other donors' samples. The specimen was cultured PBMCs, collected from culture after CMV antigen stimulation. The V and J genes are TRBV27 and TRBJ1-2; D is possibly TRBD1 (6 bases). In nucleotides, the CDR3 is TGTGCCAGCAGTCCTACAGGGCCCACCTATGGCTACACCTTC. It yields the protein CASSPTGPTYGYTF.